The rows below give T cell receptor beta chains drawn from one sample of a study of CD8 T cells in ankylosing spondylitis. TCRdb processed the 5' RACE reads anew with MiXCR; each CDR3 protein has one entry. The sample consists of about 460,000 distinct CDR3 sequences, about 5.4% of them appearing once. The sequenced sample consisted of blood, either unsorted or a sorted T cell fraction (not recorded which). The receptors originated from a male donor with ankylosing spondylitis. CDR3s include the opening cysteine and the closing phenylalanine or tryptophan. Fields, in order: D gene, clone size, J gene, V gene, CDR3 protein, CDR3 DNA. The D gene is left open where the match is weak. Clone size is not always given. Where it is, it says once, few, many or a class for expanded clones.

>NA|many|TRBJ2-5|TRBV12-3/TRBV12-4
CASSLHRKETQYF
TGTGCCAGCAGTTTGCACAGGAAAGAGACCCAGTACTTC
>NA|many|TRBJ2-7|TRBV7-2
CASSLGGGHTYEQYF
TGTGCCAGCAGCTTAGGAGGGGGACACACCTACGAGCAGTACTTC
>NA|many|TRBJ2-7|TRBV5-1
CASSLWQANEQYF
TGCGCCAGCAGCTTGTGGCAGGCGAACGAGCAGTACTTC
>NA|few|TRBJ2-3|TRBV3-1
CASSQDPSGTDTQYF
TGTGCCAGCAGCCAAGATCCCTCGGGCACAGATACGCAGTATTTT
>TRBD2|many|TRBJ2-7|TRBV6-5
CASSYSHGGASEQYF
TGTGCCAGCAGTTACTCTCACGGGGGGGCCTCCGAGCAGTACTTC
>NA|many|TRBJ2-2|TRBV12-3/TRBV12-4
CASFPRGTGELFF
TGTGCCAGTTTTCCGCGGGGCACCGGGGAGCTGTTTTTT
>TRBD2|many|TRBJ2-1|TRBV7-6
CASSWAGGRNEQFF
TGTGCCAGCAGCTGGGCGGGAGGTCGCAATGAGCAGTTCTTC
>NA|once|TRBJ1-1|TRBV18
CASSYCAEAFF
TGTGCCAGCTCCTACTGTGCGGAAGCTTTCTTT
>NA|many|TRBJ2-3|TRBV5-1
CASSPRNDYTQYF
TGCGCCAGCAGCCCTAGAAATGACTACACGCAGTATTTT
>TRBD2|NA|TRBJ2-7|TRBV7-2
CASSSSAGAYEQYF
TGTGCCAGCAGCTCCTCAGCGGGAGCCTACGAGCAGTACTTC
>NA|NA|TRBJ2-7|TRBV5-1
CASSLVSRTYEQYF
TGCGCCAGCAGCTTGGTTAGCCGGACGTACGAGCAGTACTTC
>NA|many|TRBJ2-7|TRBV9
CASSVESGYEQYF
TGTGCCAGCAGCGTAGAGTCAGGGTACGAGCAGTACTTC
>NA|many|TRBJ2-3|TRBV7-7
CASSLFGRASTDTQYF
TGTGCTAGCAGCTTATTTGGTCGGGCGAGCACAGATACGCAGTATTTT
>NA|many|TRBJ2-5|TRBV11-2
CASSLGTYETQYF
TGTGCCAGCAGCTTGGGAACTTATGAGACCCAGTACTTC
>NA|many|TRBJ1-5|TRBV5-5
CASGEGFNNQPQHF
TGTGCCAGCGGGGAGGGGTTTAACAATCAGCCCCAGCATTTT
>TRBD1|NA|TRBJ2-7|TRBV7-2
CASSLGGGPYHEQYF
TGTGCCAGCAGCTTAGGAGGGGGCCCCTACCACGAGCAGTACTTC
>TRBD1|few|TRBJ1-1|TRBV5-1
CASSLADGTGGKNTEAFF
TGCGCCAGCAGCTTGGCCGATGGAACAGGGGGAAAGAACACTGAAGCTTTCTTT
>NA|many|TRBJ2-7|TRBV20-1
CSARDRRGLGQYF
TGCAGTGCTAGAGATCGGCGGGGGCTCGGGCAGTACTTC
>NA|many|TRBJ1-2|TRBV18
CASSPTANYGYTF
TGTGCCAGCTCACCTACGGCTAACTATGGCTACACCTTC
>NA|many|TRBJ1-2|TRBV4-1
CASSGLSEANYGYTF
TGCGCCAGCAGCGGCCTCTCCGAAGCTAACTATGGCTACACCTTC
>NA|many|TRBJ2-7|TRBV7-7
CASSLAQGEALPPYF
TGTGCTAGCAGCTTAGCCCAAGGGGAGGCCCTCCCCCCGTACTTC
>NA|NA|TRBJ2-5|TRBV7-6
CASSSFRESAWETQYF
TGTGCCAGCAGTTCCTTCAGGGAGAGCGCGTGGGAGACCCAGTACTTC
>NA|many|TRBJ2-7|TRBV29-1
CSVGNGYEQYF
TGCAGCGTTGGAAATGGCTACGAGCAGTACTTC
>NA|many|TRBJ2-3|TRBV6-2/TRBV6-3
CASISAGDTQYF
TGTGCCAGCATTTCCGCCGGAGATACGCAGTATTTT